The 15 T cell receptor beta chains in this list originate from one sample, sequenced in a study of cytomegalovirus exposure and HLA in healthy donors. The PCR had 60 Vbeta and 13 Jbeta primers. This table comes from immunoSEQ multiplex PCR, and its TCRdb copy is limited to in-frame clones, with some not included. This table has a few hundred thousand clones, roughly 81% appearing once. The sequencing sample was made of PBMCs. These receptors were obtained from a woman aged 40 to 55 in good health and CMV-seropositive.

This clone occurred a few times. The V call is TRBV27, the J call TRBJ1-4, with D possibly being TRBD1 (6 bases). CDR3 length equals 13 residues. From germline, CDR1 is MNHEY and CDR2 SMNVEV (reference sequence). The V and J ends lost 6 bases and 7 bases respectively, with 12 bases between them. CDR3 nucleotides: TGTGCCAGCAGGGCCAGGGGAGTTGAAAAACTGTTTTTT. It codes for CASRARGVEKLFF.

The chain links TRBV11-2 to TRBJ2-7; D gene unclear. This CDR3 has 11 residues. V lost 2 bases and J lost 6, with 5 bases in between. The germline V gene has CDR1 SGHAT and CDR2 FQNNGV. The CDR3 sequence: CASSLSSEQYF. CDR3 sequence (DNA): TGTGCCAGCAGCTTATCCAGCGAGCAGTACTTC. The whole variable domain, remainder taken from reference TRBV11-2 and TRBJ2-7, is EAGVAQSPRYKIIEKRQSVAFWCNPISGHATLYWYQQILGQGPKLLIQFQNNGVVDDSQLPKDRFSAERLKGVDSTLKIQPAKLEDSAVYLCASSLSSEQYFGPGTRLTVT.

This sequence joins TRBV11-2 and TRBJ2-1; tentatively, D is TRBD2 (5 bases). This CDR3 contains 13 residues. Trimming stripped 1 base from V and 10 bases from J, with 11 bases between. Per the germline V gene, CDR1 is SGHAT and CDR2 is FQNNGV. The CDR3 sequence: CASSLAILAEQFF. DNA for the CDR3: TGTGCCAGCAGCTTAGCCATCCTAGCAGAGCAGTTCTTC.

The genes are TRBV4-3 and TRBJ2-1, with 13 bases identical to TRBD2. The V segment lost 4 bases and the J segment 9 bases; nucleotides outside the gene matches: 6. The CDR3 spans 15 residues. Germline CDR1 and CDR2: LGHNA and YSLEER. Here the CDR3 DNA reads TGCGCCAGCAGCCCCGGACTAGCGGGAGATGGTGAGCAGTTCTTC. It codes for CASSPGLAGDGEQFF.

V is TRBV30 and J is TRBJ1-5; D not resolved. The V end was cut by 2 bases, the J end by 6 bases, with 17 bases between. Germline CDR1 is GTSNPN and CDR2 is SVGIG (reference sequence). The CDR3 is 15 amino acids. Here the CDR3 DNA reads TGTGCCTGGAGTCAGCCGCGGGGTATGACTCAGCCCCAGCATTTT. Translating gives CAWSQPRGMTQPQHF.

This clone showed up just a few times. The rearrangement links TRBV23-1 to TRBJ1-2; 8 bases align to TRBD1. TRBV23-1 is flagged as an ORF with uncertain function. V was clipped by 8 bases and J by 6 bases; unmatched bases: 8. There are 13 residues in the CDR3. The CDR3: CASGTGNLDGYTF. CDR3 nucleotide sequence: TGCGCCAGCGGGACAGGTAACCTGGATGGCTACACCTTC.

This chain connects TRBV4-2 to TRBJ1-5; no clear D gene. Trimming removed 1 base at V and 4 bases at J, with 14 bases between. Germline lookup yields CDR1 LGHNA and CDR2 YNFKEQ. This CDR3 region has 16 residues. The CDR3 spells CASSQVTPQHNQPQHF. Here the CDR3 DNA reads TGTGCCAGCAGCCAAGTTACGCCACAACATAATCAGCCCCAGCATTTT.

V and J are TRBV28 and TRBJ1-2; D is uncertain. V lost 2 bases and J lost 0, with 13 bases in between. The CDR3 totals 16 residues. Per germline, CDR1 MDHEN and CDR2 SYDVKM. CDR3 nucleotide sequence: TGTGCCAGCAGTTTACGCCCCGCGGGGACTAACTATGGCTACACCTTC. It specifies CASSLRPAGTNYGYTF.

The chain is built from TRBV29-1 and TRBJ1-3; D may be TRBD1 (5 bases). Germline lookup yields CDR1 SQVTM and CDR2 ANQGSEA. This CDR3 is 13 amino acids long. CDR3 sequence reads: CSIQDHSGNTIYF. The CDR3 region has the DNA TGCAGTATACAGGACCACTCTGGAAACACCATATATTTT.

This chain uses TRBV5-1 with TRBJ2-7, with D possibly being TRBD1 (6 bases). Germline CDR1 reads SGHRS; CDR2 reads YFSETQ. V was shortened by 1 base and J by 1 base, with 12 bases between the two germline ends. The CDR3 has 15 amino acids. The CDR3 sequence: CASSLIRGKSYEQYF. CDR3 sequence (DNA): TGCGCCAGCAGCTTGATCAGGGGTAAGTCCTACGAGCAGTACTTC.

CDR3 loop: CASSLRPGNGNTIYF. The CDR3 DNA sequence: TGTGCCAGCAGCTTGCGACCAGGAAACGGAAACACCATATATTTT. V and J are TRBV11-3 and TRBJ1-3; D remains unclear. The CDR3 runs 15 residues. The V gene lost 3 bases and the J gene lost 4 bases, with 13 bases spanning the gap. Germline lookup yields CDR1 SGHNT and CDR2 YENEEA.

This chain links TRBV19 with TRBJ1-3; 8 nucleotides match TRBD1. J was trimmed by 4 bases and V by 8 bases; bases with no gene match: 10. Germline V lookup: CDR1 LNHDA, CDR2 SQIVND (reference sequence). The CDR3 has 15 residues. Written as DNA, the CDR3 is TGTGCCAGTCGCGCGCAGGGGGCTTGGGGAAACACCATATATTTT. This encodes CASRAQGAWGNTIYF.

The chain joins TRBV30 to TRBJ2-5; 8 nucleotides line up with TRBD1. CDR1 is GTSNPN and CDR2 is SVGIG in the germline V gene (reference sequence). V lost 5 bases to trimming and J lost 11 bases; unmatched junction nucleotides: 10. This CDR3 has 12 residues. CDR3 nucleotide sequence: TGTGCCTGGGCAAACCAGGGGGCTGAGCAGTACTTC. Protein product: CAWANQGAEQYF.

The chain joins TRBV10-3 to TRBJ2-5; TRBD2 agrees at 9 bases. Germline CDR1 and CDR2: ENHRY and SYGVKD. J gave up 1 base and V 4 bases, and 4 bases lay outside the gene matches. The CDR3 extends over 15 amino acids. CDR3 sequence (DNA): TGTGCCATCAGTGGGAGTAGCGGGAGCCAAGAGACCCAGTACTTC. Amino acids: CAISGSSGSQETQYF.

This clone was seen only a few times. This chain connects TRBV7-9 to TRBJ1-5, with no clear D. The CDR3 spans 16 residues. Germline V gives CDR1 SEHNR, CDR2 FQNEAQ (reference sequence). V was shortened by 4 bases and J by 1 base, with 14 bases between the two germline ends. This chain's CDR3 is CASSSSLYGSNQPQHF. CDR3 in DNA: TGTGCCAGCAGCTCGTCACTGTACGGGAGCAATCAGCCCCAGCATTTT.